This T cell receptor beta chain appears in the sequencing data of a study of blood T cell repertoires in COVID-19. Sequencing was performed with immunoSEQ multiplex PCR; in TCRdb, only in-frame clones are kept and a portion is missing. This sample has about 240,000 clones; roughly 83% occur once, and the top ten carry more than 8%. The CDR3 spans 14 residues. Deletions cut 7 bases from V and 1 base from J, with 14 bases between. CDR1 is SNHLY, CDR2 FYNNEI, per germline. V is TRBV2 and J is TRBJ2-7, with D tentatively TRBD1 (7 bases). The TCR was taken from a woman older than 75 with acute or convalescent COVID-19. Sequencing was carried out using peripheral blood. The CDR3 protein is CASTAQGGSYEQYF. The CDR3 DNA reads TGTGCCAGCACGGCGCAGGGGGGATCCTACGAGCAGTACTTC.